The 10 T cell receptor beta chains below were found in one sample sequenced in a study of STAT5B mutations in CD4+ large granular lymphocyte leukemia. TCRdb keeps only in-frame clones here, not all; method: immunoSEQ multiplex PCR. The data contain 25,000 to 35,000 clones, 74% of them seen just once; the ten biggest clones take up more than 1%. Sequencing was carried out using CD4+ T cells from blood buffy coats. These receptors originate from a human donor in good health.

This chain joins TRBV6-6 and TRBJ1-2; D unclear. The CDR3 covers 14 residues. The V gene's germline CDR1 is MNHNY and CDR2 SVGAGI (reference sequence). The V and J ends lost 0 bases and 6 bases respectively, with 11 bases between them. The chain's CDR3 is CASSYSHKTDGYTF. The CDR3 bases are TGTGCCAGCAGTTACTCACATAAGACGGATGGCTACACCTTC.

This clone was counted a few times. The chain employs TRBV7-2 and TRBJ1-4; a possible D gene is TRBD1 (5 bases). In germline, CDR1 is SGHTA, CDR2 FQGNSA. The CDR3 runs 18 residues. Deletions cut 1 base from V and 5 bases from J, with 20 bases between. This CDR3 reads CASSLEGSTGGRNEKLFF. For the CDR3, the DNA is TGTGCCAGCAGCTTAGAGGGGAGTACAGGTGGACGGAATGAAAAACTGTTTTTT.

This chain connects TRBV6-1 to TRBJ1-2, with D unresolved. Per germline, CDR1 MNHNS and CDR2 SASEGT. Trimming removed 7 bases at V and 7 bases at J, with 16 bases between. The CDR3 has 13 residues. The CDR3 nucleotides are TGTGCCAGCACCTCAGAAGTGGAGGGTGGCTACACCTTC. This codes for CASTSEVEGGYTF.

This clone appeared a single time. This sequence joins TRBV27 and TRBJ1-2; maybe TRBD1 (6 bases). Germline CDR1 is MNHEY and CDR2 is SMNVEV (reference sequence). The CDR3 totals 15 residues. Trimming removed 5 bases from V and 7 bases from J, with 20 bases in between. CDR3 coding DNA: TGTGCCAGCAGTAGATTCGGGGGCCTGCGGGGTGGCTACACCTTC. This encodes CASSRFGGLRGGYTF.

This clone was detected only once. The chain employs TRBV5-8 and TRBJ2-2; D assignment may be TRBD1 or TRBD2 (5 bases each). V was clipped by 1 base and J by 4 bases, with 17 bases between them. The CDR3 runs 17 residues. Germline-derived CDR1 and CDR2 are SGHTS and YDEGEE. The CDR3 loop reads CASSLRRTPRGTGELFF. The CDR3 nucleotides are TGTGCCAGCAGCTTGAGGAGGACACCGAGGGGCACCGGGGAGCTGTTTTTT.

This clone was detected a few times. This chain uses TRBV18 with TRBJ1-1; 8 nucleotides align to TRBD1. The V gene's germline CDR1 is KGHSH and CDR2 LQKENI. This CDR3 contains 16 residues. V shed 1 base, J shed 6 bases, and the junction held 10 bases outside the gene matches. Here the CDR3 reads CASSPRAGGGTAEAFF. CDR3 sequence (DNA): TGTGCCAGCTCACCACGGGCAGGGGGCGGGACTGCTGAAGCTTTCTTT.

This clone was seen just once. The chain links TRBV9 to TRBJ2-5; 12 bases line up with TRBD2. Germline assignment: CDR1 SGDLS and CDR2 YYNGEE. The CDR3 consists of 15 residues. The V segment lost 5 bases and the J segment 5 bases; nucleotides outside the gene matches: 7. In DNA form, the CDR3 reads TGTGCCAGCAGTGAGACTAGCGGGGGCGGGGAGACCCAGTACTTC. Amino acid sequence: CASSETSGGGETQYF.

This rearrangement joins TRBV5-5 to TRBJ2-5; 10 bases are shared with TRBD2. The V gene's germline CDR1 is SGHKS and CDR2 YYEKEE (reference sequence). V gave up 4 bases and J gave up 4 bases; unmatched junction bases: 10. This CDR3 has 16 residues. The CDR3 DNA reads as TGTGCCAGCAGCGGGGCCGGGCTAGCGGGAGTAGAGACCCAGTACTTC. Encoded protein: CASSGAGLAGVETQYF. Based on the CDR3 plus reference TRBV5-5 and TRBJ2-5, the full variable domain is DAGVTQSPTHLIKTRGQQVTLRCSPISGHKSVSWYQQVLGQGPQFIFQYYEKEERGRGNFPDRFSARQFPNYSSELNVNALLLGDSALYLCASSGAGLAGVETQYFGPGTRLLVL.

This clone came up once. The rearrangement uses TRBV5-4 and TRBJ2-3; possibly TRBD1 or TRBD2 for D (5 bases each). Germline assignment: CDR1 SGHNT and CDR2 YYREEE (reference sequence). The CDR3 is made up of 15 amino acids. Trimming removed 4 bases at V and 7 bases at J, with 19 bases between. Here the CDR3 DNA reads TGTGCCAGCAGCCTTAACGAGGGGTTCGGGAATACGCAGTATTTT. Protein: CASSLNEGFGNTQYF. Drawing the rest from reference TRBV5-4 and TRBJ2-3, the complete variable domain is ETGVTQSPTHLIKTRGQQVTLRCSSQSGHNTVSWYQQALGQGPQFIFQYYREEENGRGNFPPRFSGLQFPNYSSELNVNALELDDSALYLCASSLNEGFGNTQYFGPGTRLTVL.

The chain is built from TRBV6-5 and TRBJ2-3, with 12 positions matching TRBD2. Germline lookup yields CDR1 MNHEY and CDR2 SVGAGI. CDR3 length: 15 residues. Trimming took 6 bases from V and 6 from J; bases not matched to a gene: 7. CDR3 amino acids: CASSLTSGGGDTQYF. CDR3 bases: TGTGCCAGCAGCTTGACTAGCGGGGGAGGGGATACGCAGTATTTT.